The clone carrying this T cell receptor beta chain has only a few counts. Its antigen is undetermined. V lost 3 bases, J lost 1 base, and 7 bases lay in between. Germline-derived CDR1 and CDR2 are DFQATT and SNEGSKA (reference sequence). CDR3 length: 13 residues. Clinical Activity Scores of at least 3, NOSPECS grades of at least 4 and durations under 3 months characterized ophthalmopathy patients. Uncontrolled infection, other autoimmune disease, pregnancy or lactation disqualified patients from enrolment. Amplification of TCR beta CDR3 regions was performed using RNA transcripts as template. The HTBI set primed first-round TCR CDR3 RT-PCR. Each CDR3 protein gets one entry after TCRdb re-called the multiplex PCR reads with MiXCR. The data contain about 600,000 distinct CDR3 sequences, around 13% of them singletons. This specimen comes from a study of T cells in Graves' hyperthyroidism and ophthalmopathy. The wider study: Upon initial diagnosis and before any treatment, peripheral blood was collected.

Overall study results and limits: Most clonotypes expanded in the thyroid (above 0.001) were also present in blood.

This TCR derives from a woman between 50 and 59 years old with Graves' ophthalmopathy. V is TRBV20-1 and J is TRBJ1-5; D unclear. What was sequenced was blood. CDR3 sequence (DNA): TGCAGTGCTAGCGCAGTCAGCAATCAGCCCCAGCATTTT. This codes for CSASAVSNQPQHF.